This is a list of T cell receptor beta chains from one sample in a study of human T cells and chemical hapten exposure. TCRdb reprocessed the RACE reads via MiXCR and lists one record per CDR3 protein. The repertoire holds 350,000 to 450,000 distinct CDR3 sequences, with roughly 5.3% as singletons. The input for sequencing was whole blood, taken in connection with sensitization to the hapten diphenylcyclopropenone (DPC). The origin of the receptors is a woman aged 45-65 years with alopecia areata. Some clones in this sample may be carry-over from other donors' samples. Each CDR3 is given with its conserved first and last residue. Each record gives: V gene, clone size, J gene, D gene, CDR3 protein, CDR3 DNA. The D gene is left open where the match is weak. Where a row states a size, it is once, few, many or the class of an expanded clone; other rows omit it.

v_call: TRBV25-1
clone_size: .
j_call: TRBJ1-1
d_call: .
cdr3_aa: CASSYDGSNTEAFF
cdr3_nt: TGTGCCAGCAGTTACGACGGATCGAACACTGAAGCTTTCTTT

v_call: TRBV4-3
clone_size: few
j_call: TRBJ1-3
d_call: TRBD1
cdr3_aa: CASSPFAGTGAGNTIYF
cdr3_nt: TGCGCCAGCAGCCCGTTCGCCGGGACAGGGGCTGGAAACACCATATATTTT

v_call: TRBV5-1
clone_size: many
j_call: TRBJ2-7
d_call: TRBD1
cdr3_aa: CASSSTGFYEQYF
cdr3_nt: TGCGCCAGCAGCTCGACAGGGTTCTACGAGCAGTACTTC

v_call: TRBV6-5
clone_size: .
j_call: TRBJ1-2
d_call: .
cdr3_aa: CASSYSGGSNYGYTF
cdr3_nt: TGTGCCAGCAGTTACTCCGGCGGATCTAACTATGGCTACACCTTC

v_call: TRBV20-1
clone_size: few
j_call: TRBJ1-2
d_call: .
cdr3_aa: CSARDPGAGAREGYTF
cdr3_nt: TGCAGTGCTAGAGACCCCGGGGCAGGGGCCAGAGAAGGCTACACCTTC

v_call: TRBV7-2
clone_size: few
j_call: TRBJ2-2
d_call: .
cdr3_aa: CASSFATTGELFF
cdr3_nt: TGTGCCAGCAGCTTTGCCACCACCGGGGAGCTGTTTTTT

v_call: TRBV5-1
clone_size: many
j_call: TRBJ2-3
d_call: TRBD2
cdr3_aa: CASSLGRGTSATGTDTQYF
cdr3_nt: TGCGCCAGCAGCTTGGGCCGTGGGACTAGCGCTACCGGCACAGATACGCAGTATTTT

v_call: TRBV3-1
clone_size: many
j_call: TRBJ1-1
d_call: .
cdr3_aa: CASSQEVRAESAFF
cdr3_nt: TGTGCCAGCAGCCAAGAAGTAAGGGCCGAGAGCGCTTTCTTT

v_call: TRBV11-2
clone_size: many
j_call: TRBJ2-5
d_call: .
cdr3_aa: CASSLGGGSETQYF
cdr3_nt: TGTGCCAGCAGCTTAGGCGGGGGCAGCGAGACCCAGTACTTC

v_call: TRBV5-1
clone_size: .
j_call: TRBJ2-7
d_call: .
cdr3_aa: CASSLRQPEGQYF
cdr3_nt: TGCGCCAGCAGCTTGAGACAGCCCGAGGGGCAGTACTTC

v_call: TRBV7-3
clone_size: many
j_call: TRBJ2-6
d_call: .
cdr3_aa: CASSLRGPEELVGANVLTF
cdr3_nt: TGTGCCAGCAGCTTAAGGGGACCAGAGGAGCTGGTGGGGGCCAACGTCCTGACTTTC

v_call: TRBV5-1
clone_size: many
j_call: TRBJ2-5
d_call: .
cdr3_aa: CASSWAQGPQETQYF
cdr3_nt: TGCGCCAGCAGCTGGGCTCAGGGCCCGCAAGAGACCCAGTACTTC

v_call: TRBV5-6
clone_size: many
j_call: TRBJ2-7
d_call: .
cdr3_aa: CASSLVQVYEQYF
cdr3_nt: TGTGCCAGCAGCTTGGTACAGGTCTACGAGCAGTACTTC